Listed below are T cell receptor beta chains from one sample, sequenced in a study of blood T cell repertoires in COVID-19. The protocol was immunoSEQ multiplex PCR, while the TCRdb copy is restricted to in-frame clones and leaves out a portion. The sample has over 90,000 clones, roughly 92% seen once; the top ten hold 1.5% to 2.5%. Sequencing used peripheral blood. The origin of the receptors is a woman aged 45-59 years with COVID-19, enrolled during active disease. Each CDR3 is given with its conserved first and last residue. The D gene is left open where the match is weak. Expanded clones are given a class, and other clones once, few, many or no size at all.

j_call	v_call	d_call	clone_size	cdr3_aa	cdr3_nt
TRBJ1-5	TRBV15	NA	NA	CATSRGRDSNQPQHF	TGTGCCACCAGCAGAGGACGGGATTCTAATCAGCCCCAGCATTTT
TRBJ1-1	TRBV24-1	NA	NA	CATSDLERTEAFF	TGTGCCACCAGTGATTTGGAGAGGACTGAAGCTTTCTTT
TRBJ1-2	TRBV5-1	TRBD1	NA	CASSSGQGGGYTF	TGCGCCAGCAGCTCCGGACAGGGTGGGGGCTACACCTTC
TRBJ2-3	TRBV6-5	NA	NA	CASSPGLYTDTQYF	TGTGCCAGCAGCCCAGGACTATACACAGATACGCAGTATTTT
TRBJ1-4	TRBV7-2	TRBD1	NA	CASSLGRGQKNEKLFF	TGTGCCAGCAGCTTAGGTCGGGGACAGAAAAATGAAAAACTGTTTTTT
TRBJ2-3	TRBV10-1	TRBD2	NA	CASSEDLAGTDTQYF	TGCGCCAGCAGTGAAGACCTAGCGGGGACAGATACGCAGTATTTT
TRBJ2-7	TRBV12-3/TRBV12-4	NA	NA	CASSTRSTYEQYF	TGTGCCAGCAGTACCAGGTCAACCTACGAGCAGTACTTC
TRBJ1-5	TRBV6-6	NA	NA	CASSYPGGEPQHF	TGTGCCAGCAGTTACCCTGGGGGGGAGCCCCAGCATTTT
TRBJ2-1	TRBV4-1	NA	NA	CASSMPSGEQFF	TGCGCCAGCAGCATGCCTTCAGGCGAGCAGTTCTTC
TRBJ2-3	TRBV7-8	TRBD2	NA	CASSIRHGGGDTDTQYF	TGTGCCAGCAGCATCAGGCATGGCGGGGGGGACACAGATACGCAGTATTTT
TRBJ1-1	TRBV19	TRBD1	once	CASSRDRLMNTEAFF	TGTGCCAGTAGTAGGGACAGATTAATGAACACTGAAGCTTTCTTT
TRBJ1-4	TRBV5-1	TRBD1	NA	CASSPDRGPDEKLFF	TGCGCCAGCAGCCCGGACAGGGGGCCGGATGAAAAACTGTTTTTT
TRBJ2-7	TRBV7-2	NA	NA	CASSLVGASSYEQYF	TGTGCCAGCAGCTTAGTAGGGGCCAGCTCCTACGAGCAGTACTTC
TRBJ1-3	TRBV10-3	NA	NA	CAISESGPGGNTIYF	TGTGCCATCAGTGAGTCCGGCCCTGGAGGGAACACCATATATTTT
TRBJ2-2	TRBV13	TRBD2	NA	CASSPGGHGNTGELFF	TGTGCCAGCAGCCCGGGGGGGCATGGGAACACCGGGGAGCTGTTTTTT
TRBJ1-1	TRBV6-5	NA	NA	CASSYRQMNTEAFF	TGTGCCAGCAGTTACCGACAGATGAACACTGAAGCTTTCTTT
TRBJ2-3	TRBV11-2	TRBD1	NA	CASSRTGGFPDTQYF	TGTGCCAGCAGCCGGACAGGGGGCTTCCCAGATACGCAGTATTTT
TRBJ1-5	TRBV6-1	NA	NA	CASSEVTSRYQPQHF	TGTGCCAGCAGTGAGGTCACCTCGAGATATCAGCCCCAGCATTTT
TRBJ1-1	TRBV11-3	NA	once	CASSPVRGDTEAFF	TGTGCCAGCAGCCCTGTTCGGGGGGACACTGAAGCTTTCTTT
TRBJ1-4	TRBV5-4	NA	NA	CASSLEAGDEKLFF	TGTGCCAGCAGCTTGGAGGCAGGTGATGAAAAACTGTTTTTT
TRBJ1-2	TRBV5-1	NA	NA	CASSLGEGPVKGYTF	TGCGCCAGCAGCTTGGGGGAGGGTCCGGTAAAAGGCTACACCTTC
TRBJ1-1	TRBV6-5	TRBD1	NA	CASGTGRSTEAFF	TGTGCCAGCGGGACAGGGAGGTCCACTGAAGCTTTCTTT
TRBJ1-5	TRBV19	NA	NA	CATSGTGTINQPQHF	TGTGCCACTTCAGGAACAGGGACAATTAATCAGCCCCAGCATTTT
TRBJ2-1	TRBV10-3	NA	once	CAISGRQGGWENEQFF	TGTGCCATCAGTGGGAGACAGGGAGGTTGGGAGAATGAGCAGTTCTTC
TRBJ2-2	TRBV6-5	NA	NA	CASSTSLENTGELFF	TGTGCCAGCAGTACTTCACTAGAGAACACCGGGGAGCTGTTTTTT
TRBJ1-1	TRBV2	TRBD1	NA	CASSSTRDRGLTEAFF	TGTGCCAGCAGCTCAACTAGGGACAGGGGGCTGACTGAAGCTTTCTTT
TRBJ1-1	TRBV10-3	NA	NA	CAISDRVNTEAFF	TGTGCCATCAGTGACAGGGTGAACACTGAAGCTTTCTTT
TRBJ2-2	TRBV24-1	NA	NA	CATEERTPPNTGELFF	TGTGCCACGGAGGAGCGGACCCCCCCGAACACCGGGGAGCTGTTTTTT
TRBJ1-2	TRBV10-3	NA	NA	CAISESNPRDTSAVNYGYTF	TGTGCCATCAGTGAGTCCAACCCCCGGGACACATCAGCGGTTAACTATGGCTACACCTTC
TRBJ2-5	TRBV5-1	TRBD1	NA	CASSPRDRVYQETQYF	TGCGCCAGCAGCCCCCGGGACAGGGTCTACCAAGAGACCCAGTACTTC
TRBJ1-3	TRBV7-3	TRBD1	NA	CASSLGQGYTIYF	TGTGCCAGCAGCTTAGGACAGGGGTACACCATATATTTT
TRBJ2-4	TRBV9	NA	NA	CASSVAAGSTIQYF	TGTGCCAGCAGCGTAGCCGCAGGGTCGACCATTCAGTACTTC
TRBJ2-3	TRBV6-5	TRBD1	NA	CASVQGGQGADTQYF	TGTGCCAGCGTACAAGGGGGACAGGGGGCAGATACGCAGTATTTT
TRBJ1-2	TRBV10-3	TRBD1	NA	CAVRRGQGDYGYTF	TGTGCCGTTCGCCGGGGACAGGGTGACTATGGCTACACCTTC
TRBJ2-5	TRBV5-1	NA	NA	CASSLVGGETQYF	TGCGCCAGCAGCTTGGTTGGGGGGGAGACCCAGTACTTC
TRBJ2-7	TRBV11-2	TRBD1	NA	CASSAWGQVGNEQYF	TGTGCCAGCAGCGCCTGGGGACAGGTCGGCAACGAGCAGTACTTC
TRBJ1-3	TRBV6-6	NA	NA	CASSYTRNSGNTIYF	TGTGCCAGCAGTTACACGCGTAACTCTGGAAACACCATATATTTT
TRBJ2-2	TRBV5-4	TRBD2	NA	CASSLGSGGPGTGELFF	TGTGCCAGCAGCTTGGGTAGCGGGGGGCCTGGGACCGGGGAGCTGTTTTTT
TRBJ1-1	TRBV5-4	NA	NA	CAGMSPGKKDTEAFF	TGTGCCGGAATGAGTCCCGGGAAGAAAGACACTGAAGCTTTCTTT
TRBJ1-1	TRBV30	NA	NA	CAWSLDRLNTEAFF	TGTGCCTGGAGTTTGGACAGACTGAACACTGAAGCTTTCTTT
TRBJ2-1	TRBV5-3	NA	NA	CARSLLPGDEQFF	TGTGCCAGAAGCTTGTTACCAGGCGATGAGCAGTTCTTC
TRBJ1-6	TRBV25-1	NA	NA	CASSEYSDSPLHF	TGTGCCAGCAGTGAATATAGTGATTCACCCCTCCACTTT
TRBJ1-5	TRBV30	NA	NA	CAWSTDIYQPQHF	TGTGCCTGGAGTACCGACATTTATCAGCCCCAGCATTTT
TRBJ2-1	TRBV7-6	NA	NA	CASSYVGGIANEQFF	TGTGCCAGCAGCTATGTTGGAGGAATCGCCAATGAGCAGTTCTTC
TRBJ2-1	TRBV3-1/TRBV3-2	TRBD2	NA	CASSQEVAGGRNEQFF	TGTGCCAGCAGCCAAGAAGTGGCGGGGGGGAGGAATGAGCAGTTCTTC
TRBJ2-1	TRBV14	NA	NA	CASSQVRGYGEQFF	TGTGCCAGCAGCCAAGTAAGGGGCTATGGTGAGCAGTTCTTC
TRBJ1-2	TRBV5-6	NA	NA	CASSYPGRGYTF	TGTGCCAGCAGCTACCCGGGTCGCGGCTACACCTTC
TRBJ1-6	TRBV5-4	NA	NA	CASSLAPRTVRNSPLHF	TGTGCCAGCAGCTTAGCACCCCGGACAGTCCGGAATTCACCCCTCCACTTT
TRBJ2-7	TRBV20-1	TRBD2	NA	CSASNSGGVTYEQYF	TGCAGTGCTAGTAATAGCGGGGGCGTTACCTACGAGCAGTACTTC
TRBJ2-1	TRBV6-6	TRBD2	NA	CASSSRTSREEQFF	TGTGCCAGCAGTTCCCGGACTAGCCGGGAGGAGCAGTTCTTC
TRBJ1-6	TRBV19	TRBD1	NA	CASSQSGQDNSPLHF	TGTGCCAGTAGCCAATCGGGACAGGATAATTCACCCCTCCACTTT
TRBJ2-3	TRBV6-5	TRBD2	NA	CASRGAGGTHDTQYF	TGTGCCAGCAGGGGTGCGGGGGGAACACATGATACGCAGTATTTT
TRBJ1-5	TRBV6-6	TRBD1	NA	CASSGTEYSNQPQHF	TGTGCCAGCAGTGGGACAGAATATAGCAATCAGCCCCAGCATTTT
TRBJ1-6	TRBV5-4	NA	NA	CASSPAGRASNSPLHF	TGTGCCAGCAGCCCGGCCGGCAGGGCTAGTAATTCACCCCTCCACTTT
TRBJ1-2	TRBV19	TRBD1	NA	CASNSPGQGSYGYTF	TGTGCCAGTAACTCTCCGGGACAGGGTTCCTATGGCTACACCTTC
TRBJ1-2	TRBV11-3	NA	NA	CASSLSQVYGYTF	TGTGCCAGCAGCTTATCCCAGGTCTATGGCTACACCTTC
TRBJ1-2	TRBV12-5	TRBD1	NA	CASGSTGGGYTF	TGTGCTAGTGGCTCCACAGGGGGTGGCTACACCTTC